The present T cell receptor beta chain was sequenced within a study of shared clonotypes between healthy human individuals (dated by TCRdb to the early 2020s). Regarding the research as a whole: The cohort included three men and a couple of women between 18 and 49 years of age. The study deeply sequenced blood TCR repertoires of about 5 healthy adults to estimate repertoire size and the extent of clonotype sharing between individuals. Per donor, leukapheresis produced somewhere between about 0.8 and 9.5 billion PBMCs. For each donor, CD4 naive and CD4 memory were each run on three plates, CD8 naive on two plates, and CD8 memory on one plate. To increase sequencing depth and limit assay-specific biases, TCR repertoire library preparation and sequencing were carried out by different laboratories using diverse techniques. The research as a whole found: Because the study included a small number of donors, the genetic and exposure-history diversity represented was limited. Based on pairwise subsampling, the degree of clonotype sharing among donors was expected to be affected by sequencing depth. Even with the large sequencing depth, rarefaction of the sorted-subset datasets indicated that sequencing was incomplete. Sampling was restricted to blood, and TCR repertoires in tissues likely differ from the TCR repertoires found in blood. Larger estimated clonotype richness was generally found for naive subsets than for memory subsets. Clonotypes shared by all four sorted-subset donors showed higher generation probabilities than non-shared clonotypes. Across four donors, around 5% of naive CD4, approximately 4% of naive CD8, 2.3% of memory CD4, and about 0.4% of memory CD8 clonotypes were shared.

Healthy HIV-negative adults with no recently reported acute infections or vaccinations were included as donors. All donors were Caucasian adults living in Nashville, Tennessee, USA. Magnetic negative selection was used to enrich CD4+ T cells, after which naive cells were positively selected on CD45RA and the negative fraction became the memory subset. Blood was collected by leukapheresis, and PBMCs were isolated by Ficoll-Histopaque density gradient centrifugation and then cryopreserved in liquid nitrogen vapor phase. Analytical flow cytometry was used to check the purity and quantity of each magnetically sorted T cell population. Genomic DNA was isolated from each sorted fraction and quantified by UV absorbance on a Nanodrop 2000c. This clone was observed a single time. Its antigen is still unknown. No base quality information exists; no much larger clone differs at one position. Using the deep immunoSEQ assay, multiplex PCR amplified TCR CDR3 regions from genomic DNA. Extracted genomic DNA from each cell subset was distributed evenly across all wells of several immunoSEQ 96-well plates, and each plate was treated as a replicate. For sorted subsets, each replicate PCR was loaded with approximately 200 ng genomic DNA, equivalent to about 30,000 T cell genomes. Purified libraries were quantified with a Qubit 3.0 fluorometer, sized on a Bioanalyzer 2100, and re-quantified with the KAPA Library Quantification kit. Each immunoSEQ 96-well plate was sequenced on its own single-read 150-cycle Illumina NextSeq 550 flow cell. Under the source paper's analysis protocol: Because the immunoSEQ output included only junctional sequences and no quality scores, the filtering could not be the same as the filtering used for full-length reads. To assign V/J genes and CDR3, sequences were annotated against IMGT germline references using PyIR, a Python wrapper for IgBLAST v1.9. Reads with weak V/J assignments (E-value above 1e-6), missing CDR3, stop codons, out-of-frame junctions, or ambiguous translated residues were removed. A V3J clonotype was defined by an identical inferred V gene, J gene, and CDR3 amino acid sequence. Percentage overlap between repertoires was calculated by dividing the number of shared unique clonotypes by the size of the smaller repertoire. Repertoire richness was assessed with RTK rarefaction, the Chao1 estimator, and Recon v2.1 estimates of unobserved clonotypes. OLGA was used to compute generation probabilities for all TCRbeta clonotypes that the gDNA method yielded from a few donors. Entries here come from immuneACCESS through TCRdb and include only in-frame sequences with V and J called. Some clones fail to appear in such tables; in the studies checked, an unresolved V gene covers under half of the shortfall, and the cause of the remainder is unknown. V, J and clone size are taken as reported in that table, and D and trimming were inferred from the DNA itself. This sample is represented by over a million clones; approximately 70% of them were singletons. About 1.5% of the sample is taken by the ten largest.

Trimming removed 5 bases from V and 3 bases from J, leaving 13 bases between the germline ends. Per the germline V gene, SGHVS is the CDR1 and FNYEAQ is the CDR2. The CDR3 has 15 amino acids, counting the end cysteine and phenylalanine. Only the CDR3 DNA stays, 45 bases, in frame from base 1. The chain couples TRBV7-6 to TRBJ1-4; the D gene is perhaps TRBD1, from 6 matching bases. This receptor was identified in a young man in good health. The specimen sequenced was memory CD4+ T cells sorted from blood. The cell subset or site label, read with the paper, signifies: CD45RA-negative fraction. The DNA reads TGTGCCAGCAGCAAACAGGGTAGCGCTAATGAAAAACTGTTTTTT. Translated, it reads CASSKQGSANEKLFF.